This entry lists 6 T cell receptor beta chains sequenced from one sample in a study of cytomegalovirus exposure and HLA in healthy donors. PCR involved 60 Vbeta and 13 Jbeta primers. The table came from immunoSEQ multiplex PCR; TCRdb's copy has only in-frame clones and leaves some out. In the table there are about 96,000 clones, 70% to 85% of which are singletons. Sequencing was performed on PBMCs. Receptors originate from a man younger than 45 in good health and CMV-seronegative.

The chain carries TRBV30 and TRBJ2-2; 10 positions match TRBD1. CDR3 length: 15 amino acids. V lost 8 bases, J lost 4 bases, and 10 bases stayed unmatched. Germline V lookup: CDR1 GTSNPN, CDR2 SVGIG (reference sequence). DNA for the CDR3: TGTGCCACCAGGGCTGGGACAGGGGCCACCGGGGAGCTGTTTTTT. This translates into CATRAGTGATGELFF.

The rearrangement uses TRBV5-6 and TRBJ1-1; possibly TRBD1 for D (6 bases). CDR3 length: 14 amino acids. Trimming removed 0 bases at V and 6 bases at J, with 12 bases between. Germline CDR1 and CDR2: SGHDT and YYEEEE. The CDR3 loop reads CASSLDPGVAEAFF. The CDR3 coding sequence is TGTGCCAGCAGCTTGGATCCAGGGGTAGCTGAAGCTTTCTTT.

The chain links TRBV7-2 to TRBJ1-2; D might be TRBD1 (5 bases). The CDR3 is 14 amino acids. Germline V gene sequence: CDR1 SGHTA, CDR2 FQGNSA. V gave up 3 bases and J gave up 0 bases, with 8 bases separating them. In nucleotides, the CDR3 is TGTGCCAGCAGCTTTGAACAGGCTAACTATGGCTACACCTTC. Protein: CASSFEQANYGYTF.

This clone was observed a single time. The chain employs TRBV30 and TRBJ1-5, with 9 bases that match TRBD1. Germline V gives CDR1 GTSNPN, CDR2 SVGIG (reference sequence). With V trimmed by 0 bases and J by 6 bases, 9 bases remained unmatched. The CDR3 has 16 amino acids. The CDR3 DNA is TGTGCCTGGAGTGTACTAGGGGGACAGGGACCTCAGCCCCAGCATTTT. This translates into CAWSVLGGQGPQPQHF.

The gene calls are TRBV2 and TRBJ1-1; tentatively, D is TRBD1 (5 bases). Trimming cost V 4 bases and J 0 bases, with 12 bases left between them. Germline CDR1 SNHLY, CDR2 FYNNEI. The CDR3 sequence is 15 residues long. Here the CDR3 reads CASSGLREVNTEAFF. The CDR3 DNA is TGTGCCAGCAGTGGCCTCAGGGAGGTGAACACTGAAGCTTTCTTT.

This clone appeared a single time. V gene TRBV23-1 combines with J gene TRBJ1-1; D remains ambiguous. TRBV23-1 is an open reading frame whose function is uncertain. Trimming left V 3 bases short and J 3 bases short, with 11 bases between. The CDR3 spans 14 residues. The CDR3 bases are TGCGCCAGCAGTCAGTGGAGCGAGTACACTGAAGCTTTCTTT. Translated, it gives CASSQWSEYTEAFF.